This T cell receptor beta chain was sequenced during a study of blood T cell repertoires in COVID-19. Study-wide background: PBMCs, B-cell-depleted T cells, or T cells provided the cDNA or gDNA that made up the material.

Generated by immunoSEQ multiplex PCR, the TCRdb table keeps only in-frame clones and is missing some. The sample has roughly 380,000 clones; about nine tenths are singletons. Seattle enrolled patients during active infection and tracked them longitudinally. The V end lost 5 bases, the J end lost 4 bases, and 13 bases lay between the germline ends. The CDR3 contains 14 residues. Germline values: CDR1 SGHTA, CDR2 FQGNSA. Sequencing was done on a sample of peripheral blood. V gene TRBV7-2 combines with J gene TRBJ2-3; D gene ambiguous. The TCR sequence derives from a woman between 35 and 50 years old with COVID-19, enrolled during active disease. The CDR3 DNA reads as TGTGCCAGCAGCCTCGGAGATCGCCCAGATACGCAGTATTTT. This encodes CASSLGDRPDTQYF.